The 17 T cell receptor beta chains in this list originate from one sample, sequenced in a study of T cells in women clearing cervical HPV infection. Sequencing used immunoSEQ multiplex PCR; TCRdb keeps in-frame clones, though not all of them. The sample table includes roughly 30,000 clones. Specimen: blood buffy coat. The receptors were sampled from a woman between 18 and 70 years old with a cervical HPV16 infection that either progressed to CIN3+ or cleared (not recorded which).

As concerns this clone: The CDR3 goes on 3 residues after the read ends, and that part is filled in from the germline J gene. This rearrangement joins TRBV7-2 to TRBJ2-1; TRBD1 is a possible D gene (6 bases). This CDR3 is built from 15 residues. In germline, CDR1 is SGHTA, CDR2 FQGNSA. Trimming cost V 6 bases and J 6 bases, with 18 bases left between them. The CDR3 bases that were read are TGTGCCAGCAGTGTATGGCAGGGGATGGGCAATGAG. It specifies CASSVWQGMGNE. The whole CDR3 protein is CASSVWQGMGNEQFF.

Remarks on this clone: With the read ending 3 residues before the CDR3 end, the germline J gene is used to fill in that end. The chain has TRBV19 and TRBJ2-1, with D maybe TRBD2 (6 bases). CDR3 length: 16 amino acids. The germline gives CDR1 LNHDA, CDR2 SQIVND (reference sequence). The V end was cut by 5 bases, the J end by 0 bases, with 14 bases between. CDR3: CASSPHSGSSYNEQFF. The part of the CDR3 DNA that was read is TGTGCCAGTAGTCCGCATAGCGGAAGCTCCTACAATGAG.

As regards this clone: Sequencing ends 3 residues short of the CDR3 end; the germline J gene provides the rest. The J gene is TRBJ1-1, the V gene TRBV6-4, with D unclear. Germline V gives CDR1 MRHNA, CDR2 SNTAGT. The CDR3 sequence is 13 residues long. Trimming cost V 6 bases and J 1 base, with 9 bases left between them. CDR3 sequence: CASSQEENTEAFF. CDR3 DNA (partial): TGTGCCAGCAGCCAGGAGGAGAACACTGAA.

On this clone: Read sequence stops 3 residues before the CDR3 end, and the germline J gene provides the missing end. The chain has TRBV6-1 and TRBJ1-1, with D possibly matching TRBD1 (5 bases). V lost 2 bases and J 7 bases, leaving 14 bases between the germline ends. Germline CDR1 and CDR2: MNHNS and SASEGT. This CDR3 spans 14 amino acids. The CDR3 sequence is CASSEPQGSGEAFF. Partial CDR3 DNA: TGTGCCAGCAGTGAACCTCAGGGATCGGGTGAA.

Of note for this clone: The read ends 3 residues early relative to the CDR3; the germline J gene fills the gap. The chain employs TRBV2 and TRBJ2-7; a possible D gene is TRBD1 (6 bases). V was shortened by 5 bases and J by 0 bases, with 14 bases between the two germline ends. This CDR3 comprises 15 residues. Germline lookup yields CDR1 SNHLY and CDR2 FYNNEI. CDR3 DNA, as far as it was read: TGTGCCAGCAGTACTCAGGGGACCAGCTCCTACGAG. Residues: CASSTQGTSSYE. The full CDR3 reads CASSTQGTSSYEQYF.

CDR3 protein: CASSFQGPDTEAFF. The CDR3 bases that were read are TGCGCCAGCAGCTTCCAGGGTCCGGACACTGAA. The chain employs TRBV5-1 and TRBJ1-1; D might be TRBD1 (5 bases). Read coverage stops 3 residues before the CDR3 terminus; the germline J gene supplies the remainder. In germline, CDR1 is SGHRS, CDR2 YFSETQ. V dropped 2 bases and J dropped 3 bases, with 11 bases sitting between them. This CDR3 contains 14 residues. Full variable domain (outside the CDR3, taken from reference TRBV5-1 and TRBJ1-1): KAGVTQTPRYLIKTRGQQVTLSCSPISGHRSVSWYQQTPGQGLQFLFEYFSETQRNKGNFPGRFSGRQFSNSRSEMNVSTLELGDSALYLCASSFQGPDTEAFFGQGTRLTVV.

Details on this clone: The DNA ends 3 residues before the CDR3 does, and the rest of the CDR3 is filled in from the germline J gene. The chain carries TRBV7-6 and TRBJ1-1; no clear D gene. The V gene lost 5 bases and the J gene lost 6 bases, with 10 bases spanning the gap. The CDR3 loop spans 12 amino acids. CDR1 is SGHVS, CDR2 FNYEAQ, per germline. CDR3 DNA (partial): TGTGCCAGCAGCCCCGGGTACGCTGAA. It codes for CASSPGYAE. The full CDR3 reads CASSPGYAEAFF.

The sequenced CDR3 bases are TGCAGCATTCTAGGTGGAAACACC. Translation: CSILGGNT. The full CDR3 is CSILGGNTIYF. V usage is TRBV29-1 and J usage is TRBJ1-3; D call uncertain. The read ends 3 residues early relative to the CDR3; the germline J gene fills the gap. From germline, CDR1 is SQVTM and CDR2 ANQGSEA. This CDR3 is 11 amino acids long. Trimming shortened V by 8 bases and J by 3 bases, and 8 bases separated the two germline ends.

To note about this clone: The read halts 3 residues ahead of the CDR3 end, with the missing end drawn from the germline J gene. This sequence joins TRBV4-2 and TRBJ2-3, with TRBD2 matching over 7 bases. Germline assignment: CDR1 LGHNA and CDR2 YNFKEQ. The CDR3 has 18 amino acids. Trimming took 1 base from V and 5 from J; bases not matched to a gene: 15. CDR3 amino acids: CASSQVRLAALGGDTQYF. The sequenced part of the CDR3 DNA is TGTGCCAGCAGCCAAGTTAGGCTAGCGGCCCTCGGAGGAGATACG.

Concerning this clone: Read data end 3 residues before the CDR3 end; the end is taken from the germline J gene. The chain recombines TRBV19 with TRBJ1-3; no clear D gene. The germline V and J ends were trimmed by 0 bases and 0 bases, with 12 bases remaining between them. This CDR3 is built from 17 residues. Germline CDR1 LNHDA, CDR2 SQIVND (reference sequence). The sequenced CDR3 bases are TGTGCCAGTAGTATAGAGGCGGCGCCTACCTCTGGAAACACC. Translating it yields CASSIEAAPTSGNT. The full CDR3 sequence reads CASSIEAAPTSGNTIYF.

Concerning this clone: The CDR3 end falls 3 residues outside the read, so it is completed with the germline J gene. The gene calls are TRBV30 and TRBJ1-1, with no clear D. Germline values: CDR1 GTSNPN, CDR2 SVGIG (reference sequence). This CDR3 spans 12 amino acids. V lost 0 bases, J lost 3 bases, and 5 bases lay in between. The chain's CDR3 is CAWSVADTEAFF. The sequenced part of the CDR3 DNA is TGTGCCTGGAGTGTGGCAGACACTGAA.

As concerns this clone: Read data end 3 residues before the CDR3 end; the end is taken from the germline J gene. The V gene is TRBV20-1, the J gene TRBJ2-3; TRBD2 matches at 12 bases. Germline V CDR1 and CDR2: DFQATT, SNEGSKA (reference sequence). The CDR3 length is 17 residues. The J segment lost 5 bases and the V segment lost 0 bases, leaving 9 bases of the junction unmatched. The CDR3 protein is CSAREPWTSGKIDTQYF. The CDR3 DNA, read in part, is TGCAGTGCTAGAGAGCCCTGGACTAGCGGGAAGATAGATACG.

For this clone: Read coverage stops 3 residues before the CDR3 terminus; the germline J gene supplies the remainder. The chain carries TRBV19 and TRBJ1-5, with D possibly TRBD1 on 5 matching bases. Germline CDR1 reads LNHDA; CDR2 reads SQIVND (reference sequence). This CDR3 has 15 residues. The germline V and J ends were trimmed by 3 bases and 0 bases, with 9 bases remaining between them. CDR3 loop: CASSIRGPSNQPQHF. CDR3 DNA (partial): TGTGCCAGTAGTATTAGGGGCCCTAGCAATCAGCCC.

A remark on this clone: The DNA ends 3 residues before the CDR3 does, and the rest of the CDR3 is filled in from the germline J gene. The V and J genes are TRBV11-2 and TRBJ2-7; D perhaps matches TRBD2 (7 bases). With 5 bases removed from V and 2 bases from J, the gap between germline ends came to 13 bases. CDR1 and CDR2 from the germline V gene are SGHAT and FQNNGV. The CDR3 extends over 14 amino acids. The CDR3: CASSGGDNPYEQYF. The sequenced CDR3 bases are TGTGCCAGCAGCGGGGGGGACAACCCCTACGAG.

About this clone: The CDR3 end lies 3 residues beyond the end of the read and is filled in from the germline J gene. The chain has TRBV7-2 and TRBJ1-2; 8 bases are a match to TRBD1. Unmatched junction bases numbered 8, after V lost 6 bases and J lost 2 bases. Per germline, CDR1 SGHTA and CDR2 FQGNSA. The CDR3 covers 15 residues. CDR3 DNA, as far as it was read: TGTGCCAGCAGTCTAACGCGGACAGGGAACTATGGC. Translated, it gives CASSLTRTGNYG. In full, the CDR3 reads CASSLTRTGNYGYTF.

To note about this clone: The read falls 3 residues short of the CDR3 end, and the missing part is taken from the germline J gene. The chain carries TRBV11-3 and TRBJ2-1; 7 positions match TRBD2. Germline CDR1 is SGHNT and CDR2 is YENEEA. Trimming at V came to 4 bases and at J to 9 bases, leaving 9 bases not matched to a gene. The CDR3 runs 14 residues. This CDR3 reads CASSSSSGMGEQFF. The covered CDR3 bases are TGTGCCAGCAGCTCATCTAGCGGAATGGGTGAG.

Note on this clone: With the read ending 3 residues before the CDR3 end, the germline J gene is used to fill in that end. The chain employs TRBV10-3 and TRBJ1-1; D might be TRBD1 (6 bases). The ends were cut back, 3 bases at V and 7 bases at J, with 12 bases in the middle. Germline V gives CDR1 ENHRY, CDR2 SYGVKD. The CDR3 covers 13 residues. The CDR3 is CAISEGGIGEAFF. The DNA read from the CDR3 is TGTGCCATCAGTGAAGGGGGAATTGGTGAA.